These 32 T cell receptor beta chains share one sample of origin, sequenced in a study of blood T cell repertoires in COVID-19 (dated by TCRdb to about 2020). The receptor library was made with the immunoSEQ multiplex PCR assay. TCRdb's version of the immuneACCESS table is confined to in-frame rearrangements and falls short of the full clone set. An unresolved V gene accounts for under half of the shortfall where checked; the remainder is of unknown origin. This sample gives roughly 27,000 clones in total; around 91% of them show up just once. Over 1.5% of the sample is in the top ten clones. Material for sequencing was peripheral blood. All receptors derive from a woman aged 60-75 years with active COVID-19.

J is TRBJ1-1 and V is TRBV19, with D unresolved. The CDR3 is made up of 11 amino acids. Trimming left V 5 bases short and J 5 bases short, with 6 bases between. Germline loops: CDR1 LNHDA, CDR2 SQIVND (reference sequence). CDR3 in amino acids: CASSRRTEAFF. The CDR3 DNA sequence: TGTGCCAGTAGTCGTCGGACTGAAGCTTTCTTT.

Turning to this clone: The sample contains more than one DNA sequence encoding this CDR3. This chain joins TRBV27 and TRBJ2-3, with D unclear. This CDR3 has 13 amino acids. The germline gives CDR1 MNHEY, CDR2 SMNVEV (reference sequence). Deletions cut 5 bases from V and 2 bases from J, with 8 bases between. The DNA for the CDR3 is TGTGCCAGCAGTCCCAGTTACACAGATACGCAGTATTTT. Protein product: CASSPSYTDTQYF.

The V call is TRBV4-1, the J call TRBJ2-3; 7 bases are a match to TRBD2. Germline loops: CDR1 MGHRA, CDR2 YSYEKL. V lost 2 bases to trimming and J lost 3 bases; unmatched junction nucleotides: 11. The CDR3 is 17 residues long. CDR3 bases: TGCGCCAGCAGCCAAACCTTCAGCGGGGCCGGAACAGATACGCAGTATTTT. Translating gives CASSQTFSGAGTDTQYF.

The chain uses TRBV6-1 and TRBJ1-5; D is perhaps TRBD1 (6 bases). Germline loops: CDR1 MNHNS, CDR2 SASEGT. This CDR3 is built from 14 residues. V lost 2 bases and J lost 1, with 6 bases in between. The CDR3 region is CASSEQGSNQPQHF. The CDR3, as DNA: TGTGCCAGCAGTGAACAGGGGAGCAATCAGCCCCAGCATTTT.

The chain is built from TRBV18 and TRBJ1-2; 10 bases align to TRBD1. The germline gives CDR1 KGHSH, CDR2 LQKENI. The CDR3 spans 21 residues. J lost 7 bases, V lost 3 bases, and 26 bases had no gene match. CDR3 sequence: CASSPLPAMTGGLHKGLGYTF. The CDR3 DNA is TGTGCCAGCTCACCGCTCCCAGCAATGACAGGGGGCCTCCATAAAGGCCTTGGCTACACCTTC.

This sequence joins TRBV30 and TRBJ1-2, with D perhaps matching TRBD1 (5 bases). Trimming stripped 7 bases from V and 4 bases from J, with 16 bases between. Germline V gives CDR1 GTSNPN, CDR2 SVGIG (reference sequence). CDR3 size: 13 residues. The CDR3 spells CAYSRGVGYGYTF. The CDR3 nucleotides are TGTGCCTATTCCCGGGGGGTTGGCTATGGCTACACCTTC.

The chain carries TRBV7-2 and TRBJ2-3; possibly TRBD2 for D (6 bases). Germline V lookup: CDR1 SGHTA, CDR2 FQGNSA. The V end lost 3 bases, the J end lost 5 bases, and 15 bases lay between the germline ends. The CDR3 is 15 residues long. CDR3 coding DNA: TGTGCCAGCAGCTTGCGCGGGATTACGATAGATACGCAGTATTTT. This codes for CASSLRGITIDTQYF.

The chain combines TRBV6-5 with TRBJ2-1; a possible D gene is TRBD2 (6 bases). The germline V gene has CDR1 MNHEY and CDR2 SVGAGI. CDR3 size: 15 residues. V shed 2 bases and J shed 0 bases, with 8 bases lying between them. This CDR3 is CASSYDGSSYNEQFF. CDR3 nucleotide sequence: TGTGCCAGCAGTTACGACGGGAGCTCCTACAATGAGCAGTTCTTC.

The chain is built from TRBV6-5 and TRBJ2-3, with TRBD2 identical over 9 bases. CDR3 size: 14 residues. Germline loops: CDR1 MNHEY, CDR2 SVGAGI. CDR3 coding DNA: TGTGCGACAGCGGGACTAGCCAGCACAGATACGCAGTATTTT. This translates into CATAGLASTDTQYF.

This rearrangement joins TRBV7-9 to TRBJ1-4; D is unresolved. CDR1 and CDR2 from the germline V gene are SEHNR and FQNEAQ (reference sequence). This CDR3 region has 16 residues. With 1 base removed from V and 7 bases from J, the gap between germline ends came to 16 bases. CDR3 in amino acids: CASSLVFPTGGEKLFF. The CDR3 DNA is TGTGCCAGCAGCTTAGTTTTCCCCACGGGAGGTGAAAAACTGTTTTTT.

V gene TRBV30 combines with J gene TRBJ2-7; possibly TRBD2 for D (5 bases). Germline lookup yields CDR1 GTSNPN and CDR2 SVGIG (reference sequence). Trimming stripped 2 bases from V and 4 bases from J, with 6 bases between. The CDR3 covers 11 residues. As DNA, the CDR3 is TGTGCCTGGAGTCGGGGTTACGAGCAGTACTTC. Protein sequence: CAWSRGYEQYF.

This clone was observed once. The chain uses TRBV6-4 and TRBJ1-5, with D tentatively TRBD1 (5 bases). CDR1 is MRHNA and CDR2 is SNTAGT in the germline V gene. With 3 bases removed from V and 3 bases from J, the gap between germline ends came to 6 bases. The CDR3 covers 13 residues. CDR3 nucleotide sequence: TGTGCCAGCAGTGAACAGGTCAATCAGCCCCAGCATTTT. It yields the protein CASSEQVNQPQHF.

This rearrangement joins TRBV9 to TRBJ1-6; D unclear. The V gene lost 0 bases and the J gene lost 5 bases, with 6 bases spanning the gap. Germline lookup yields CDR1 SGDLS and CDR2 YYNGEE. This CDR3 region has 14 residues. CDR3 loop: CASSVATHNSPLHF. The CDR3, as DNA: TGTGCCAGCAGCGTAGCTACCCATAATTCACCCCTCCACTTT.

The rearrangement uses TRBV7-2 and TRBJ2-3, with 7 bases aligning to TRBD2. CDR1 and CDR2 (germline): SGHTA, FQGNSA. After removal of 2 bases from V and 2 bases from J, the junction contained 7 bases not matched to a gene. CDR3 length: 16 amino acids. The CDR3: CASSLRFSGSTDTQYF. CDR3 coding DNA: TGTGCCAGCAGCTTACGGTTTAGCGGGTCCACAGATACGCAGTATTTT.

V usage is TRBV11-2 and J usage is TRBJ2-2, with D maybe TRBD2 (6 bases). The germline V gene encodes CDR1 SGHAT and CDR2 FQNNGV. The CDR3 totals 15 residues. Trimming removed 2 bases from V and 1 base from J, with 8 bases in between. CDR3 in DNA: TGTGCCAGCAGCTTACTCGGGAGGAACACCGGGGAGCTGTTTTTT. Its translation is CASSLLGRNTGELFF.

The chain combines TRBV29-1 with TRBJ2-1, with D maybe TRBD1 (5 bases). Trimming shortened V by 0 bases and J by 7 bases, and 19 bases separated the two germline ends. Germline V CDR1 and CDR2: SQVTM, ANQGSEA. The CDR3 sequence is 16 residues long. CDR3 protein: CSVEDHARAQRNEQFF. CDR3 DNA: TGCAGCGTTGAAGATCACGCCAGGGCCCAACGGAATGAGCAGTTCTTC.

The chain carries TRBV5-1 and TRBJ1-1, with D possibly matching TRBD1 (6 bases). This CDR3 is built from 15 residues. V lost 4 bases, J lost 4 bases, and 17 bases lay in between. The germline CDR1 and CDR2 sequences are SGHRS and YFSETQ. CDR3 DNA: TGCGCCAGCAGCCCGCAGGGGTCCCAGGGCACTGAAGCTTTCTTT. Protein sequence: CASSPQGSQGTEAFF.

The CDR3 reads CASSSSLAGVADTQYF. In nucleotides, the CDR3 is TGTGCCAGCAGTTCCTCCCTAGCGGGAGTGGCAGATACGCAGTATTTT. The chain links TRBV28 to TRBJ2-3; 10 bases agree with TRBD2. The ends lost 4 bases at V and 4 bases at J; junction bases unmatched: 8. The CDR3 extends over 16 amino acids. From germline, CDR1 is MDHEN and CDR2 SYDVKM.

J is TRBJ2-3 and V is TRBV5-1; perhaps TRBD2 as D (6 bases). V gave up 3 bases and J gave up 2 bases, with 16 bases separating them. This CDR3 is built from 16 residues. Germline V gene data show CDR1 as SGHRS and CDR2 as YFSETQ. Here the CDR3 DNA reads TGCGCCAGCAGCTCCTCCCCGGAGGGTAACACAGATACGCAGTATTTT. Translation: CASSSSPEGNTDTQYF.

The table lists this clone with a count of one. This chain links TRBV4-1 with TRBJ2-7, with TRBD2 identical over 8 bases. The CDR3 totals 15 residues. V was pared by 3 bases and J by 7 bases, with 11 bases of the junction left unmatched. Per the germline V gene, CDR1 is MGHRA and CDR2 is YSYEKL. Here the CDR3 DNA reads TGCGCCAGCAGCCAGCCCTCAGCGGGAGTAAGGGAGCAGTACTTC. Translated: CASSQPSAGVREQYF.

The chain is built from TRBV19 and TRBJ2-1; D is possibly TRBD1 (7 bases). The CDR3 has 15 amino acids. The germline gives CDR1 LNHDA, CDR2 SQIVND (reference sequence). Trimming left V 3 bases short and J 4 bases short, with 13 bases between. CDR3 in amino acids: CASSIRAGGYNEQFF. The CDR3 DNA reads TGTGCCAGTAGTATTCGGGCAGGGGGGTACAATGAGCAGTTCTTC.

The rearrangement joins TRBV29-1 to TRBJ2-7; D is unresolved. Trimming pared 4 bases from V and 2 bases from J, leaving 9 bases between. The germline CDR1 and CDR2 sequences are SQVTM and ANQGSEA. The CDR3 covers 12 residues. CDR3 sequence reads: CSVGPSTYEQYF. In DNA form, the CDR3 reads TGCAGCGTTGGTCCTAGTACCTACGAGCAGTACTTC.

This sequence joins TRBV27 and TRBJ2-3; 8 bases agree with TRBD2. Germline CDR1 is MNHEY and CDR2 is SMNVEV (reference sequence). J gave up 2 bases and V 8 bases, and 15 bases lay outside the gene matches. The CDR3 totals 17 residues. This chain's CDR3 is CASRGGVRLQYTDTQYF. CDR3 DNA sequence: TGTGCCAGCCGGGGGGGGGTGAGGCTTCAGTACACAGATACGCAGTATTTT.

V gene TRBV18 combines with J gene TRBJ2-6, with unresolved D. V was clipped by 3 bases and J by 7 bases, with 7 bases between them. The CDR3 spans 13 residues. Per germline, CDR1 KGHSH and CDR2 LQKENI. The DNA for the CDR3 is TGTGCCAGCTCACCCCCCTCCGCCAACGTCCTGACTTTC. Its translation is CASSPPSANVLTF. Filled out from reference TRBV18 and TRBJ2-6, the complete variable domain reads NAGVMQNPRHLVRRRGQEARLRCSPMKGHSHVYWYRQLPEEGLKFMVYLQKENIIDESGMPKERFSAEFPKEGPSILRIQQVVRGDSAAYFCASSPPSANVLTFGAGSRLTVL.

The gene calls are TRBV5-4 and TRBJ2-7, with 8 bases fitting TRBD2. CDR3 length equals 15 residues. Per the germline V gene, CDR1 is SGHNT and CDR2 is YYREEE (reference sequence). The V gene end was trimmed by 1 base and the J gene end by 1 base; junction bases not matched to a gene: 4. The CDR3 nucleotides are TGTGCCAGCAGCTTGACTAGCGGACCATCCTACGAGCAGTACTTC. This encodes CASSLTSGPSYEQYF.

The CDR3 is CASSMDGSAYNEQFF. CDR3 bases: TGTGCCAGTAGTATGGACGGGAGTGCCTACAATGAGCAGTTCTTC. The chain has TRBV19 and TRBJ2-1; D is possibly TRBD2 (6 bases). V was clipped by 3 bases and J by 2 bases, with 11 bases between them. This CDR3 comprises 15 residues. Germline V lookup: CDR1 LNHDA, CDR2 SQIVND (reference sequence).

The chain carries TRBV5-4 and TRBJ2-3; weak D call: TRBD2 (5 bases). The CDR3 loop spans 14 amino acids. Germline loops: CDR1 SGHNT, CDR2 YYREEE (reference sequence). The V end was cut by 2 bases, the J end by 4 bases, with 11 bases between. The CDR3 reads CASSLTRFSDTQYF. The CDR3 DNA follows: TGTGCCAGCAGCTTAACTAGATTTTCAGATACGCAGTATTTT.

The V and J genes are TRBV27 and TRBJ1-5; D is ambiguous. Germline CDR1 is MNHEY and CDR2 is SMNVEV (reference sequence). Trimming cost V 5 bases and J 6 bases, with 11 bases left between them. The CDR3 is 13 residues long. The CDR3 reads CASSLVGGQPQHF. The CDR3, as DNA: TGTGCCAGCAGTCTGGTTGGCGGTCAGCCCCAGCATTTT.

The genes are TRBV28 and TRBJ1-3; no definite D call. The V gene lost 2 bases and the J gene lost 0 bases, with 8 bases spanning the gap. CDR3 length: 15 amino acids. Germline-derived CDR1 and CDR2 are MDHEN and SYDVKM. CDR3 nucleotides: TGTGCCAGCAGTTTAGGTGTTAGCTCTGGAAACACCATATATTTT. Translation: CASSLGVSSGNTIYF.

The gene calls are TRBV5-4 and TRBJ1-1, with D perhaps matching TRBD1 (5 bases). V lost 4 bases and J lost 5, with 15 bases in between. Germline V gene lookup returns CDR1 SGHNT and CDR2 YYREEE (reference sequence). CDR3 length: 14 amino acids. CDR3 amino acids: CASSGGGSWTEAFF. CDR3 DNA sequence: TGTGCCAGCAGCGGTGGGGGGTCGTGGACTGAAGCTTTCTTT.

V usage is TRBV27 and J usage is TRBJ2-1; maybe TRBD1 (5 bases). The CDR3 covers 15 residues. Germline values: CDR1 MNHEY, CDR2 SMNVEV (reference sequence). V was clipped by 1 base and J by 5 bases, with 12 bases between them. The CDR3 sequence is CASSLFQKGNNEQFF. DNA of the CDR3: TGTGCCAGCAGTTTATTCCAGAAGGGGAACAATGAGCAGTTCTTC.

V is TRBV12-5 and J is TRBJ2-1; 10 nucleotides match TRBD2. V shed 0 bases, J shed 5 bases, and the junction held 7 bases outside the gene matches. The CDR3 is made up of 17 amino acids. Germline V gives CDR1 LGHNT, CDR2 FRNRAP. This chain's CDR3 is CASGLVLAGVPDNEQFF. The DNA for the CDR3 is TGTGCTAGTGGTTTGGTGCTAGCGGGAGTCCCCGACAATGAGCAGTTCTTC.